Included here is one T cell receptor (beta chain) sequence, with context. The source of the sample is a study of shared T cell receptors in the human thymus. The method was immunoSEQ multiplex PCR; TCRdb's version includes in-frame clones alone and lacks a portion of them. Altogether about 380,000 clones are present, approximately 95% being singletons, with the ten largest covering about 0.02%. The specimen sequenced was thymocytes. This receptor was identified in a human donor.

CDR3 region: CASSPAGTGANVLTF. CDR3 nucleotide sequence: TGTGCCAGCAGCCCGGCCGGGACAGGGGCCAACGTCCTGACTTTC. This chain links TRBV5-6 with TRBJ2-6; D perhaps matches TRBD1 (6 bases). Trimming stripped 4 bases from V and 4 bases from J, with 12 bases between. Germline CDR1 reads SGHDT; CDR2 reads YYEEEE. The CDR3 extends over 15 amino acids.